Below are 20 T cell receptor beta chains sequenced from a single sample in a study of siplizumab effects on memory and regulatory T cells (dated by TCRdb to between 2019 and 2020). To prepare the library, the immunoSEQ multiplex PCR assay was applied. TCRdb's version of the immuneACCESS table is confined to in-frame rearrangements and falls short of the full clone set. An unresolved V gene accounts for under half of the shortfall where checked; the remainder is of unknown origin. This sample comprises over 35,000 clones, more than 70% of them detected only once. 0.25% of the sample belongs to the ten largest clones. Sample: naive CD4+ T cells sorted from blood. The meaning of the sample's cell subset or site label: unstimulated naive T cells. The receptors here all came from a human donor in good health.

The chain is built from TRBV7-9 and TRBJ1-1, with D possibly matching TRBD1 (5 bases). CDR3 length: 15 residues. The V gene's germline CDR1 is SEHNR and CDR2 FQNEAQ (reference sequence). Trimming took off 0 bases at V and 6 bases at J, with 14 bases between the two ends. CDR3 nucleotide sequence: TGTGCCAGCAGCTTAGCCTCGGGGGAGGTGGCTGAAGCTTTCTTT. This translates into CASSLASGEVAEAFF.

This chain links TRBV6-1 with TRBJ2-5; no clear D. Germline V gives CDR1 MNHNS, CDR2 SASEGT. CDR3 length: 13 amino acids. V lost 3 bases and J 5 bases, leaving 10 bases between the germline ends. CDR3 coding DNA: TGTGCCAGCAGTGAGGTCACACGGGAGACCCAGTACTTC. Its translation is CASSEVTRETQYF.

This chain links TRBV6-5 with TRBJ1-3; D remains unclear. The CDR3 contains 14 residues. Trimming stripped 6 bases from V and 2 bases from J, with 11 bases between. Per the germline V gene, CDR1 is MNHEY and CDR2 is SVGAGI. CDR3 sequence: CASSPQAAGNTIYF. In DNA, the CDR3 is TGTGCCAGCAGCCCTCAGGCGGCTGGAAACACCATATATTTT.

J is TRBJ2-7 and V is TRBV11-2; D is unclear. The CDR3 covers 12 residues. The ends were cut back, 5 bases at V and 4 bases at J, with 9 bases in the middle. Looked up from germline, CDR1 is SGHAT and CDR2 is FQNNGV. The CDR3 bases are TGTGCCAGCAGCCCTATGGGTTACGAGCAGTACTTC. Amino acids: CASSPMGYEQYF.

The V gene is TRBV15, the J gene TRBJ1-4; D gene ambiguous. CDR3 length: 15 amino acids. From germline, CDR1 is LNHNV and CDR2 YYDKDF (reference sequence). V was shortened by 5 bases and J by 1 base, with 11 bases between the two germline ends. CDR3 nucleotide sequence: TGTGCCACCAGCCCGCCCGGGGTAACTAATGAAAAACTGTTTTTT. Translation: CATSPPGVTNEKLFF.

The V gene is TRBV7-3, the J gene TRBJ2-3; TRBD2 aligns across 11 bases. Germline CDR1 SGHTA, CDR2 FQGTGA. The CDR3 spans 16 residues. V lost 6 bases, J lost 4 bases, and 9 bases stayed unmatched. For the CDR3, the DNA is TGTGCCAGCAGGAAAACTAGCGGGAGTCCACCAGATACGCAGTATTTT. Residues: CASRKTSGSPPDTQYF.

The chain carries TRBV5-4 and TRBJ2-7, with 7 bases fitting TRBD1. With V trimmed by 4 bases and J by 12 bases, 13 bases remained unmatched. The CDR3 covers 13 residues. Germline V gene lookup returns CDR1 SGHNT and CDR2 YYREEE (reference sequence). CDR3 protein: CASSPEIQDRPYF. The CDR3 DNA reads TGTGCCAGCAGCCCGGAAATTCAGGACAGGCCGTACTTC.

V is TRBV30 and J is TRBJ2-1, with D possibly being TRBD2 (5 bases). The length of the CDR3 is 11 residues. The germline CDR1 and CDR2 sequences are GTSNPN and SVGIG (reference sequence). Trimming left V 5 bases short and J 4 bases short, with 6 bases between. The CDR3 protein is CAWGEYNEQFF. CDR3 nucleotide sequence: TGTGCCTGGGGGGAGTACAATGAGCAGTTCTTC.

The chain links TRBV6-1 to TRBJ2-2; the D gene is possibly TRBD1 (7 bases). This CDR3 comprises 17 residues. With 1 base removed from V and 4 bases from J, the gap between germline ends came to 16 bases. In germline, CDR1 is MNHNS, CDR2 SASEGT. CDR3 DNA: TGTGCCAGCAGTGAAGTGTATGCAGGGGGGCTCACCGGGGAGCTGTTTTTT. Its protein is CASSEVYAGGLTGELFF.

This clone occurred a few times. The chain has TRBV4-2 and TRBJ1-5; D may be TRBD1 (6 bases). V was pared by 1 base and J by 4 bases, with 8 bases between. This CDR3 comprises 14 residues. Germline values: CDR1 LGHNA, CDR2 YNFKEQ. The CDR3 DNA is TGTGCCAGCAGCCAAGGGGGGGCGAATCAGCCCCAGCATTTT. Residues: CASSQGGANQPQHF.

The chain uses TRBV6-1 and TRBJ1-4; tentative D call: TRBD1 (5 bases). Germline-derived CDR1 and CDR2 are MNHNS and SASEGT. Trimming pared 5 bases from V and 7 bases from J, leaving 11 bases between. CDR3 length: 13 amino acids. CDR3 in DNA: TGTGCCAGCAGTTCGCAGGGCTTTGAAAAACTGTTTTTT. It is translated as CASSSQGFEKLFF.

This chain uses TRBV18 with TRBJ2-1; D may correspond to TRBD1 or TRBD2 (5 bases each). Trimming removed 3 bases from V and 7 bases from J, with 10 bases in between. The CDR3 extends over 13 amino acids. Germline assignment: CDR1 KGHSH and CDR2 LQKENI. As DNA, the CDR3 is TGTGCCAGCTCACCCCGGGACGGGAATGAGCAGTTCTTC. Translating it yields CASSPRDGNEQFF.

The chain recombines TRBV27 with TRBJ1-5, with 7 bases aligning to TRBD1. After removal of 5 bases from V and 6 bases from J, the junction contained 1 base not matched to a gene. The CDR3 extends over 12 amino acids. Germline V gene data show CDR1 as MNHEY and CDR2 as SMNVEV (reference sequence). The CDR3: CASSDRAQPQHF. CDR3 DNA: TGTGCCAGCAGTGACAGGGCTCAGCCCCAGCATTTT.

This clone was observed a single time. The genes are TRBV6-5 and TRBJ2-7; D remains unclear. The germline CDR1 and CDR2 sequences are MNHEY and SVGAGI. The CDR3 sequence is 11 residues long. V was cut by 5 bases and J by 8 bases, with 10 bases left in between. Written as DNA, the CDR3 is TGTGCCAGCAGTAGGTTTCCCCAGCAGTACTTC. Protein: CASSRFPQQYF.

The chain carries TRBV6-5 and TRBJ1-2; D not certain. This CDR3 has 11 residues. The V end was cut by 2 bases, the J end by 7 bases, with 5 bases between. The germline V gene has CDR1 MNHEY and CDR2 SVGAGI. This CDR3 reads CASSYEGGYTF. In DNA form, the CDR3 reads TGTGCCAGCAGTTACGAGGGTGGCTACACCTTC.

CDR3 coding DNA: TGTGCCAGCAGTTCGGGACAGCCCACAGATACGCAGTATTTT. Translated: CASSSGQPTDTQYF. The chain couples TRBV28 to TRBJ2-3, with TRBD1 matching over 7 bases. The CDR3 consists of 14 residues. V lost 4 bases, J lost 2 bases, and 3 bases stayed unmatched. Germline values: CDR1 MDHEN, CDR2 SYDVKM.

The CDR3 DNA sequence: TGCAGTGCTCATGATGTGGGGGGCCAGTACTTC. This translates into CSAHDVGGQYF. The chain combines TRBV20-1 with TRBJ2-5, with a weak D call TRBD2 (6 bases). This CDR3 comprises 11 residues. Germline V lookup: CDR1 DFQATT, CDR2 SNEGSKA (reference sequence). Trimming shortened V by 5 bases and J by 10 bases, and 14 bases separated the two germline ends.

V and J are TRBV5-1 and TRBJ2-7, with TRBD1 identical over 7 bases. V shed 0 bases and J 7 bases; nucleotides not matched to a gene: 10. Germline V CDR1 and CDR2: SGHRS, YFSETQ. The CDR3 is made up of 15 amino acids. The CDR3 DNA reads TGCGCCAGCAGCTTGGTGGTAGGGGGCCTAGAAGAGCAGTACTTC. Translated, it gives CASSLVVGGLEEQYF.

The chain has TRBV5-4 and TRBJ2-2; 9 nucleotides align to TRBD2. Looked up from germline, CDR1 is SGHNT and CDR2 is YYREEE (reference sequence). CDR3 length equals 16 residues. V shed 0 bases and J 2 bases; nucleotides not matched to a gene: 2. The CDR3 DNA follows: TGTGCCAGCAGCTTGGGCCTAGCGGGAAACACCGGGGAGCTGTTTTTT. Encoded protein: CASSLGLAGNTGELFF.

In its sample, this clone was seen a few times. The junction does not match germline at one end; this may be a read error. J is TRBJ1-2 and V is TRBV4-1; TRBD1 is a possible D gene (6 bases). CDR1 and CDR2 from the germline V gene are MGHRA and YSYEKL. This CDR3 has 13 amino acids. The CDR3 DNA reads TGCGCCAGCAGCCGCTTGCATGAGGGGGGGACCTCCTTC. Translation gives CASSRLHEGGTSF.